Each of the 17 T cell receptor beta chains below was sequenced from the same sample in a study of control samples from healthy donors and cancer patients (dated by TCRdb to about 2020). Receptor amplification or capture employed the immunoSEQ multiplex PCR assay. TCRdb took over this immuneACCESS table, retaining in-frame rearrangements with V and J assigned. Such tables are incomplete; in checked studies, under half of the missing clones stem from an unresolved V gene, and the remainder is unexplained. The sample yields 150,000 or so clones; roughly 89% were counted once. Approximately 7.2% of the sample is held by the ten biggest clonotypes. The sequencing input was blood. All receptors come from a man aged 18 to 29 in good health.

V and J are TRBV9 and TRBJ2-5; D may be TRBD2 (5 bases). The CDR3 consists of 14 residues. Per germline, CDR1 SGDLS and CDR2 YYNGEE. V lost 0 bases to trimming and J lost 5 bases, with 11 bases between them. Here the CDR3 DNA reads TGTGCCAGCAGCGTAGCGGGGAATACCGAGACCCAGTACTTC. The encoded protein is CASSVAGNTETQYF.

The rearrangement joins TRBV2 to TRBJ1-2; possibly TRBD1 for D (6 bases). The V end was cut by 6 bases, the J end by 4 bases, with 18 bases between. Germline V gene lookup returns CDR1 SNHLY and CDR2 FYNNEI. This CDR3 spans 15 amino acids. This CDR3 is CASSSPGTLTYGYTF. The CDR3 DNA reads as TGTGCCAGCAGCTCTCCCGGGACACTTACCTATGGCTACACCTTC.

This chain links TRBV2 with TRBJ1-5; D unclear. The V and J ends lost 4 bases and 4 bases respectively, with 17 bases between them. Per the germline V gene, CDR1 is SNHLY and CDR2 is FYNNEI. CDR3 size: 16 residues. The CDR3 is CASSGPGGSLNQPQHF. For the CDR3, the DNA is TGTGCCAGCAGTGGACCCGGTGGCAGCCTGAATCAGCCCCAGCATTTT.

The gene calls are TRBV5-1 and TRBJ1-2; 10 nucleotides agree with TRBD1. The CDR3 totals 15 residues. Germline CDR1 reads SGHRS; CDR2 reads YFSETQ. V was clipped by 4 bases and J by 4 bases; unmatched bases: 7. CDR3 nucleotides: TGCGCCAGCAGCCTATGGACAGGGGGTCCCTATGGCTACACCTTC. Its translation is CASSLWTGGPYGYTF.

As DNA, the CDR3 is TGTGCCACCCCTACAGGGTGTTGGAGCAATCAGCCCCAGCATTTT. It specifies CATPTGCWSNQPQHF. The chain has TRBV24-1 and TRBJ1-5; D possibly corresponds to TRBD1 (6 bases). Germline CDR1 is KGHDR and CDR2 is SFDVKD. The V and J ends lost 9 bases and 1 base respectively, with 15 bases between them. CDR3 length: 15 amino acids.

This chain joins TRBV19 and TRBJ1-1, with 9 bases lining up with TRBD1. The CDR3 has 14 residues. Germline trimming cut 7 bases from V and 0 bases from J; bases unmatched to any gene: 3. Germline V CDR1 and CDR2: LNHDA, SQIVND (reference sequence). The chain's CDR3 is CASTGQGLNTEAFF. CDR3 DNA: TGTGCCAGTACGGGACAGGGCTTGAACACTGAAGCTTTCTTT.

In its sample, this clone was seen once. This chain joins TRBV7-9 and TRBJ1-3; D is unresolved. The germline gives CDR1 SEHNR, CDR2 FQNEAQ (reference sequence). The CDR3 extends over 13 amino acids. V lost 5 bases, J lost 0 bases, and 5 bases lay in between. For the CDR3, the DNA is TGTGCCAGCAGCATACCCTCTGGAAACACCATATATTTT. Its translation is CASSIPSGNTIYF.

The chain links TRBV25-1 to TRBJ2-1; D remains ambiguous. Trimming pared 1 base from V and 3 bases from J, leaving 10 bases between. Germline CDR1 is MGHDK and CDR2 is SYGVNS. This CDR3 has 15 amino acids. This CDR3 reads CASSESSGSYNEQFF. CDR3 bases: TGTGCCAGCAGTGAATCCTCGGGCAGCTACAATGAGCAGTTCTTC.

The CDR3 loop reads CASSSSSYEQYF. Here the CDR3 DNA reads TGTGCCAGCAGTTCCAGTTCCTACGAGCAGTACTTC. The rearrangement joins TRBV27 to TRBJ2-7; unclear D gene. The CDR3 contains 12 residues. Between the trimmed V and J ends, which lost 4 bases and 1 base, there was a span of 5 bases. Germline CDR1 reads MNHEY; CDR2 reads SMNVEV (reference sequence).

The rearrangement links TRBV5-1 to TRBJ1-1; D might be TRBD1 (6 bases). The germline V and J ends were trimmed by 1 base and 3 bases, with 10 bases remaining between them. The CDR3 consists of 14 residues. Germline loops: CDR1 SGHRS, CDR2 YFSETQ. The CDR3 loop is CASSLHRVDTEAFF. The CDR3 DNA is TGCGCCAGCAGCTTGCACAGGGTCGACACTGAAGCTTTCTTT.

This chain joins TRBV11-2 and TRBJ2-1; D uncertain. V was cut by 5 bases and J by 6 bases, with 11 bases left in between. The CDR3 extends over 13 amino acids. Germline CDR1 and CDR2: SGHAT and FQNNGV. The CDR3 region is CASSPPVVNEQFF. The CDR3 nucleotides are TGTGCCAGCAGCCCACCGGTGGTCAATGAGCAGTTCTTC.

The chain couples TRBV2 to TRBJ1-2; no clear D gene. Trimming took off 8 bases at V and 4 bases at J, with 11 bases between the two ends. Germline V gives CDR1 SNHLY, CDR2 FYNNEI. The CDR3 loop spans 12 amino acids. The CDR3 sequence: CASARVGYGYTF. The CDR3 DNA follows: TGTGCCAGCGCGAGGGTTGGCTATGGCTACACCTTC.

V is TRBV5-1 and J is TRBJ2-7; TRBD1 matches 9 bases. Germline lookup yields CDR1 SGHRS and CDR2 YFSETQ. This CDR3 is 11 amino acids long. CDR3 nucleotides: TGCCTGGGACAGGGTGCCTACGAGCAGTACTTC. Translating gives CLGQGAYEQYF.

V is TRBV12-3 or TRBV12-4 and J is TRBJ1-5; D not certain. This CDR3 region has 12 residues. Trimming stripped 6 bases from V and 5 bases from J, with 8 bases between. The CDR3 DNA reads TGTGCCAGCAGATACGGGGATCAGCCCCAGCATTTT. It yields the protein CASRYGDQPQHF.

The genes are TRBV19 and TRBJ1-4; 8 bases are a match to TRBD1. Germline CDR1 is LNHDA and CDR2 is SQIVND (reference sequence). V lost 5 bases, J lost 8 bases, and 7 bases stayed unmatched. The CDR3 covers 14 residues. The CDR3 loop reads CASSPGTGWEKLFF. The CDR3, as DNA: TGTGCCAGTAGTCCCGGGACAGGTTGGGAAAAACTGTTTTTT.

The rearrangement links TRBV2 to TRBJ1-1, with D maybe TRBD1 (6 bases). Germline lookup yields CDR1 SNHLY and CDR2 FYNNEI. CDR3 length equals 12 residues. V was pared by 7 bases and J by 5 bases, with 11 bases between. The CDR3 here is CASKRQGTEAFF. CDR3 nucleotides: TGTGCCAGCAAACGTCAGGGGACTGAAGCTTTCTTT. Looking up the rest from reference TRBV2 and TRBJ1-1 gives the full variable domain: EPEVTQTPSHQVTQMGQEVILRCVPISNHLYFYWYRQILGQKVEFLVSFYNNEISEKSEIFDDQFSVERPDGSNFTLKIRSTKLEDSAMYFCASKRQGTEAFFGQGTRLTVV.

V gene TRBV2 combines with J gene TRBJ2-1; possible D gene TRBD2, 5 bases. This CDR3 is 13 amino acids long. Germline CDR1 and CDR2: SNHLY and FYNNEI. Trimming removed 3 bases from V and 4 bases from J, with 7 bases in between. In nucleotides, the CDR3 is TGTGCCAGCAGTGACGGGGTGTACAATGAGCAGTTCTTC. Translating gives CASSDGVYNEQFF. Supplemented by reference TRBV2 and TRBJ2-1, the full variable domain reads EPEVTQTPSHQVTQMGQEVILRCVPISNHLYFYWYRQILGQKVEFLVSFYNNEISEKSEIFDDQFSVERPDGSNFTLKIRSTKLEDSAMYFCASSDGVYNEQFFGPGTRLTVL.